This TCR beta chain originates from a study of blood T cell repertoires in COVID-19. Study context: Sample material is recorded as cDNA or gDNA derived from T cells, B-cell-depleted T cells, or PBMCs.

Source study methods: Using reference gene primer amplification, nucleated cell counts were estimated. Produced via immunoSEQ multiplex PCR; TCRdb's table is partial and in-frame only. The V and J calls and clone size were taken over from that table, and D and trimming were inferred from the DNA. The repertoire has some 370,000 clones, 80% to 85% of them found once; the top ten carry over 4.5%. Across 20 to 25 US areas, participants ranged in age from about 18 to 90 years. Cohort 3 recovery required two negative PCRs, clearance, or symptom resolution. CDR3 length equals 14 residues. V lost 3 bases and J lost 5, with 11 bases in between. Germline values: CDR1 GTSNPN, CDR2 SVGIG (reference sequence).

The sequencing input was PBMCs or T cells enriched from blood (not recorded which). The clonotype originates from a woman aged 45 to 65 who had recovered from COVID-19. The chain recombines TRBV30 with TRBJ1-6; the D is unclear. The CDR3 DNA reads TGTGCCTGGAGCCCCGACTGGAATAATTCACCCCTCCACTTT. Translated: CAWSPDWNNSPLHF.